Presented here are 2 T cell receptor beta chains from one specimen sequenced in a study of cytomegalovirus exposure and HLA in healthy donors. Researchers ran the PCR with 60 Vbeta and 13 Jbeta primers. The data were produced by immunoSEQ multiplex PCR, yet TCRdb's version contains in-frame clones alone and is incomplete. The sample holds around 110,000 clones, approximately 70% seen once. Sample: PBMCs. All receptors come from a woman aged 40 to 55 in good health and CMV-seropositive.

The table lists this clone with a few counts. Other DNA sequences in this sample translate to the same CDR3. This chain links TRBV5-6 with TRBJ2-7; D ambiguous. CDR3 length: 12 amino acids. The V and J ends lost 0 bases and 5 bases respectively, with 6 bases between them. CDR1 and CDR2 (germline): SGHDT, YYEEEE. CDR3 sequence (DNA): TGTGCCAGCAGCTTGGGCACTCACGAGCAGTACTTC. It is translated as CASSLGTHEQYF.

The V gene is TRBV30, the J gene TRBJ2-1, with a tentative D call TRBD2 (6 bases). The germline V and J ends were trimmed by 0 bases and 4 bases, with 13 bases remaining between them. Germline V gene data show CDR1 as GTSNPN and CDR2 as SVGIG (reference sequence). The CDR3 runs 15 residues. CDR3 protein: CAWSVRGGTYNEQFF. CDR3 nucleotide sequence: TGTGCCTGGAGTGTAAGGGGCGGGACGTACAATGAGCAGTTCTTC.